This TCR beta chain was recovered during a study of T cells after yellow fever vaccination. CDR1 and CDR2 (germline): LGHNT, FRNRAP. The CDR3 sequence is 14 residues long. Trimming left V 2 bases short and J 7 bases short, with 12 bases between. The study, taken as a whole, reports: A secondary response was less intense yet reached its peak sooner, at day 5 versus 15. Within FACS-sorted repertoires, abundant clonotypes contaminating from the bulk population could be present.

It was through 5'RACE template switching that TCR cDNA was made, with a universal primer site and UMIs added. MiXCR was run by TCRdb on the 5' RACE reads, yielding one entry per CDR3 protein. Among hundreds of thousands of distinct CDR3 sequences listed, 10% to 15% were seen once. This clonotype was found a few times. Its target is unknown. The chain recombines TRBV12-5 with TRBJ1-5, with D maybe TRBD1 (6 bases). Sequencing was performed on PBMCs, taken on the day of the yellow fever booster vaccination. This receptor was taken from a man aged 25 to 40 who received the YFV17D yellow fever vaccine. This CDR3 reads CASGLSARGQPQHF. The CDR3 DNA reads TGTGCTAGTGGTTTGAGTGCCAGGGGCCAGCCCCAGCATTTT.